This T cell receptor (beta chain) was found in a study of response to subunit inactivated influenza vaccine (dated by TCRdb to about 2018). At the level of the whole study: Deep quantitative T cell receptor repertoire profiling was used in the study to track responses to a trivalent subunit inactivated influenza vaccine.

CDR1 and CDR2 (ENHRY, SYGVKD) derive from the germline V gene. The CDR3 sequence holds 14 residues, the cysteine and phenylalanine included. This entry keeps only the CDR3 DNA: 42 bases, framed from base 1. The junction shows trimming of 5 bases on V and 1 base on J, and the gene matches do not reach 1 base of it. Library preparation used RT-PCR. Sequencing used an Illumina HiSeq 2500. TCRdb took the public reads, trimmed them with fastp at Q25, ran MiXCR for clone calling and kept in-frame beta chains. Under each unique CDR3 protein, matching rows form one entry showing the most common genes and DNA. Here the sample has a few hundred thousand distinct CDR3 sequences; about 10% occur a single time. 11% of the sample rests with the top ten. What the research found in general, with its limitations: The authors proposed that each seasonal influenza vaccination may bring in only a limited number of new T cells.

In its sample, this clonotype was seen many times. The antigen it binds to is not known. No much larger clonotype is one base removed from it; base qualities were not supplied. Another study also made use of these data, one on T cells expressing NK-cell markers. From that second study: 5'RACE template switching, by which a universal primer site and unique molecular identifiers were added, was used to make TCR beta cDNA libraries. Three sorted T-cell subsets (CD3+CD56+NKG2C+, CD3+CD56+NKG2C- and CD3+CD56-NKG2C+) from several donors had their TCR beta-chain repertoires profiled. Of the eight sequenced donors, seven were found to be HCMV-seropositive and one was found to be HCMV-seronegative. In several experiments an anti-gammadeltaTCR antibody was added to restrict sorting to alphabetaTCR-expressing T cells. In six donors, the dominant CD3+CD56+NKG2C+ clonotypes were among the top 10 CD8+ clonotypes and accounted for roughly 1.0-7.5% of CD8+ T cells. Those dominant clonotypes were again the most abundant among CD3+CD56-NKG2C+ cells in a handful of donors, at roughly 28.3-60.1%. It remained unclear whether the expanded NKG2C-expressing T cell clones were specific for HCMV antigens. The study sequenced eight donors, all healthy volunteers chosen at random: three men and five women. To determine HCMV serostatus, a commercial ELISA kit was used to detect HCMV-specific IgG in serum. Ficoll density gradient centrifugation was used to isolate peripheral blood mononuclear cells from blood. Bulk peripheral blood T-cell repertoires were additionally sequenced from unsorted PBMC for several donors. Synthesis of cDNA was primed from the TCR beta constant segment and was followed by two consecutive PCR amplification steps. Libraries were sequenced as 2 x 150 bp reads on Illumina HiSeq 2000/2500, MiSeq or NextSeq. MIGEC was used to demultiplex reads and group reads by UMI, and MiTCR was used to assemble and quantify clonotypes. To remove erroneous sequences, TCR cDNA sequences were retained only when supported by two or more reads. The tcR package was used for downstream repertoire analysis, with clonotypes matched between fractions based on CDR3 nucleotide sequence plus V segment. VDJmatch was used to annotate antigen specificity against VDJdb, with one amino acid substitution in CDR3 allowed.

This receptor was obtained from a middle-aged man who received an inactivated influenza vaccine. Donor details come from another sample of the same person, matched by shared clones. This receptor chain uses TRBV10-3 and TRBJ2-2, and 7 junctional nucleotides match TRBD1. The sequencing used PBMCs from blood, collected on the day of vaccination. The CDR3 protein: CAISRTGNTGELFF. The DNA sequence follows: TGTGCCATCAGTCGGACAGGGAACACCGGGGAGCTGTTTTTT.